Sequencing of this TCR beta chain was carried out in a study of PD-L1 blockade in urothelial cancer. At the level of the study: Median blood clonality was roughly 0.072, with more than 75,000 unique TCRs.

V was clipped by 7 bases and J by 4 bases; unmatched bases: 9. Germline CDR1 and CDR2: MNHNY and SVGAGI (reference sequence). The CDR3 length is 14 residues. The templates were synthetic TCR analogs, and they were spiked into each PCR. The repertoire was sequenced with immunoSEQ multiplex PCR; TCRdb's copy has only in-frame clones and lacks some. Among about 50,000 clones listed, approximately 83% were seen once. The time point denotes: peripheral blood 6 weeks after treatment start. Locally advanced or metastatic urothelial carcinoma was present in patients. Regarding this clone: What it binds is not known.

General study results and limits: Tumor-linked clones in blood grew more by 3 weeks in durable-benefit patients.

This chain uses TRBV6-6 with TRBJ1-1; the match to TRBD1 covers 7 bases. The origin of this receptor is a man in his 60s with urothelial cancer. This sample comprised PBMCs, obtained around atezolizumab (anti-PD-L1) treatment. CDR3 sequence (DNA): TGTGCCAGCACCATCAGGGGGAGAGGCACTGAAGCTTTCTTT. Its protein is CASTIRGRGTEAFF.